This TCR beta chain is from a study of cytomegalovirus exposure and HLA in healthy donors. This PCR relied on a set of 60 Vbeta primers and 13 Jbeta primers. Some clones are missing from TCRdb's copy, which holds only in-frame ones; the method was immunoSEQ multiplex PCR. This table holds 25,000 to 30,000 clones, about 70% found once. By share, this clone counts as medium-sized. CDR1 is SQVTM, CDR2 ANQGSEA, per germline. CDR3 length: 14 amino acids. V lost 6 bases to trimming and J lost 3 bases; unmatched junction nucleotides: 10. The chain uses TRBV29-1 and TRBJ2-7, with 8 nucleotides matching TRBD2. This receptor was obtained from a woman between 50 and 59 years old in good health and CMV-seronegative. Sequencing was done on a sample of PBMCs. CDR3 loop: CSVLTSGEYYEQYF. The CDR3 DNA sequence: TGCAGCGTCTTAACTAGCGGAGAATACTACGAGCAGTACTTC.